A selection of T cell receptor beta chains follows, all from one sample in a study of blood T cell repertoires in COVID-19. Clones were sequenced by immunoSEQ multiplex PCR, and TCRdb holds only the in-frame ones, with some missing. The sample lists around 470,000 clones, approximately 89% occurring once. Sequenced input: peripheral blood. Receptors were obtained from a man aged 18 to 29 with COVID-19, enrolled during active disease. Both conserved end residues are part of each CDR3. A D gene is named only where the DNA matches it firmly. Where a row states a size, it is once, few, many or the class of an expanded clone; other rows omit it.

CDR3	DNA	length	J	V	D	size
CASSLGGGAEKLFF	TGTGCCAGCAGCTTAGGAGGGGGCGCAGAAAAACTGTTTTTT	14	TRBJ1-4	TRBV11-2	TRBD1	-
CASGRQGLNTEAFF	TGTGCCAGCGGCAGACAGGGGCTGAACACTGAAGCTTTCTTT	14	TRBJ1-1	TRBV7-9	TRBD1	-
CASSQVTGTGELFF	TGTGCCAGCAGCCAAGTCACCGGCACCGGGGAGCTGTTTTTT	14	TRBJ2-2	TRBV3-1/TRBV3-2	-	-
CSIAVNTEAFF	TGCAGCATTGCAGTGAACACTGAAGCTTTCTTT	11	TRBJ1-1	TRBV29-1	-	-
CASSRSTGRSYNEQFF	TGTGCCAGCAGTCGTTCGACAGGGCGCTCCTACAATGAGCAGTTCTTC	16	TRBJ2-1	TRBV11-3	TRBD1	-
CASSSRTGRRFF	TGTGCCAGCAGCTCTCGGACAGGGAGGCGGTTCTTC	12	TRBJ2-1	TRBV27	TRBD1	-
CASSPLNRGAGNTIYF	TGTGCCAGCAGCCCCCTGAACAGGGGCGCTGGAAACACCATATATTTT	16	TRBJ1-3	TRBV7-2	TRBD1	-
CASTVTGKTQYF	TGTGCCAGCACCGTGACAGGGAAAACCCAGTACTTC	12	TRBJ2-5	TRBV7-2	TRBD1	few
CASIRGTDTQYF	TGCGCCAGCATCAGGGGTACAGATACGCAGTATTTT	12	TRBJ2-3	TRBV10-1	-	-
CAWSPGSGVTGELFF	TGTGCCTGGAGTCCTGGGTCAGGGGTGACCGGGGAGCTGTTTTTT	15	TRBJ2-2	TRBV30	-	-
CASSPTSALFNEQFF	TGTGCCAGCAGCCCGACTAGCGCTCTTTTCAATGAGCAGTTCTTC	15	TRBJ2-1	TRBV13	TRBD2	-
CASSPGQTGDEKLFF	TGTGCCAGCAGCCCCGGACAGACGGGCGATGAAAAACTGTTTTTT	15	TRBJ1-4	TRBV7-9	-	-
CASMLQESNTEAFF	TGTGCCAGCATGTTACAGGAGTCGAACACTGAAGCTTTCTTT	14	TRBJ1-1	TRBV2	-	-
CASRLGTLPFLYF	TGTGCCAGCAGGTTAGGGACACTCCCCTTTCTGTACTTC	13	TRBJ2-7	TRBV7-9	-	few
CASSSTGTDTDTQYF	TGTGCCAGCAGCTCCACCGGGACAGATACAGATACGCAGTATTTT	15	TRBJ2-3	TRBV7-9	TRBD1	-
CASSGTSGLSYEQYF	TGTGCCAGCAGTGGGACTAGCGGCCTCTCCTACGAGCAGTACTTC	15	TRBJ2-7	TRBV2	TRBD2	-
CASSRTAGTSVNEQFF	TGTGCCAGCAGCCGAACCGCCGGGACTAGTGTCAATGAGCAGTTCTTC	16	TRBJ2-1	TRBV9	TRBD2	-
CASSQTGGSYEQYF	TGTGCCAGCAGCCAGACAGGGGGGAGCTACGAGCAGTACTTC	14	TRBJ2-7	TRBV7-9	TRBD1	few
CASRMGGQGSYEQYF	TGCGCCAGCAGGATGGGGGGACAGGGCTCCTACGAGCAGTACTTC	15	TRBJ2-7	TRBV5-1	TRBD1	-
CATTWGSGVRETQYF	TGTGCCACCACCTGGGGGAGCGGGGTCCGGGAGACCCAGTACTTC	15	TRBJ2-5	TRBV15	TRBD2	-
CASREREGHEQYF	TGTGCCAGCAGAGAGCGGGAGGGTCACGAGCAGTACTTC	13	TRBJ2-7	TRBV2	TRBD2	-
CASSQLGGTGTMDNEQFF	TGTGCCAGTAGCCAGTTAGGGGGAACGGGGACGATGGACAATGAGCAGTTCTTC	18	TRBJ2-1	TRBV19	-	-
CASSRGLAANAYEQYF	TGTGCCAGCAGCCGCGGACTAGCGGCGAACGCCTACGAGCAGTACTTC	16	TRBJ2-7	TRBV28	TRBD2	few
CASSQGGYEQYF	TGTGCCAGCAGCCAAGGAGGCTACGAGCAGTACTTC	12	TRBJ2-7	TRBV3-1/TRBV3-2	-	-
CAEGQGYFNEQFF	TGTGCGGAGGGACAGGGTTATTTCAATGAGCAGTTCTTC	13	TRBJ2-1	TRBV30	TRBD1	-
CASSMPSGAHEQYF	TGTGCCAGTAGTATGCCCAGCGGGGCGCACGAGCAGTACTTC	14	TRBJ2-7	TRBV19	TRBD2	-
CASTDPLGLPGTDTQYF	TGTGCCAGCACAGATCCCCTCGGACTCCCCGGGACAGATACGCAGTATTTT	17	TRBJ2-3	TRBV9	-	-
CSASFSGHNNSPLHF	TGCAGTGCTAGTTTTTCCGGACACAATAATTCACCCCTCCACTTT	15	TRBJ1-6	TRBV20-1	-	-
CASSQNLIDRELFF	TGTGCCAGCAGCCAGAATCTAATCGATCGGGAGCTGTTTTTT	14	TRBJ2-2	TRBV14	-	-
CARSLPRLAHYEQYF	TGTGCCAGAAGCTTACCTAGACTAGCGCACTACGAGCAGTACTTC	15	TRBJ2-7	TRBV5-3	TRBD2	-
CASSDSGRNFYEQYF	TGTGCCAGCAGCGATAGCGGGAGAAATTTCTACGAGCAGTACTTC	15	TRBJ2-7	TRBV6-5	TRBD2	-
CASGLRVQGNTGELFF	TGTGCTAGTGGTTTGAGGGTACAGGGGAACACCGGGGAGCTGTTTTTT	16	TRBJ2-2	TRBV12-5	-	-
CASSKGRVLNTGELFF	TGTGCCAGCAGCAAAGGAAGAGTTCTGAACACCGGGGAGCTGTTTTTT	16	TRBJ2-2	TRBV21-1	-	-
CASSPGGGNEKLFF	TGTGCCAGCAGCCCCGGGGGGGGAAATGAAAAACTGTTTTTT	14	TRBJ1-4	TRBV7-9	-	-
CASSPGGGQRRSPLHF	TGTGCCAGCAGCCCCGGAGGTGGTCAGAGGCGATCACCCCTCCACTTT	16	TRBJ1-6	TRBV14	-	-
CSVLQGNGYEQYF	TGCAGCGTTTTACAGGGGAACGGGTACGAGCAGTACTTC	13	TRBJ2-7	TRBV29-1	TRBD1	-
CASSSGTSSYNEQFF	TGTGCCAGCAGCTCCGGGACTAGTTCCTACAATGAGCAGTTCTTC	15	TRBJ2-1	TRBV7-2	TRBD2	-
CASIGLAGSRTGELFF	TGTGCCAGCATTGGCCTAGCGGGGTCGCGAACCGGGGAGCTGTTTTTT	16	TRBJ2-2	TRBV3-1/TRBV3-2	TRBD2	-
CASSKGRGESVNYGYTF	TGTGCCAGCAGCAAAGGGCGCGGGGAATCGGTAAACTATGGCTACACCTTC	17	TRBJ1-2	TRBV21-1	-	-
CASSPRNRNTGELFF	TGTGCCAGCTCACCTCGTAACAGAAACACCGGGGAGCTGTTTTTT	15	TRBJ2-2	TRBV18	-	-
CATSRGGQSRDQPQHF	TGTGCCACCAGCAGAGGGGGGCAGTCAAGAGATCAGCCCCAGCATTTT	16	TRBJ1-5	TRBV15	-	-
CATSMGAVSNQPQHF	TGTGCCACCAGCATGGGGGCAGTAAGCAATCAGCCCCAGCATTTT	15	TRBJ1-5	TRBV15	-	few
CASSPLAGDYNEQFF	TGTGCCAGCAGCCCGTTAGCGGGAGACTACAATGAGCAGTTCTTC	15	TRBJ2-1	TRBV14	TRBD2	-
CASSDLGAGGQETQYF	TGTGCCAGCAGTGATTTAGGAGCGGGGGGCCAAGAGACCCAGTACTTC	16	TRBJ2-5	TRBV2	TRBD2	-
CSVVGASGELFF	TGCAGCGTTGTGGGGGCCTCCGGGGAGCTGTTTTTT	12	TRBJ2-2	TRBV29-1	-	-
CASSDSGTSFDLGYGYTF	TGCGCCAGCAGTGATTCAGGGACATCATTCGACTTGGGCTATGGCTACACCTTC	18	TRBJ1-2	TRBV10-2	-	-